A selection of T cell receptor beta chains follows, all from one sample in a study of cytomegalovirus exposure and HLA in healthy donors. Profiling relied on immunoSEQ multiplex PCR, and the TCRdb table lists in-frame clones only, not all of them. The sample records around 130,000 clones, 77% being singletons. Sequencing used PBMCs. The origin of the receptors is a woman between 55 and 75 years old in good health and CMV-seronegative. The CDR3 runs from the conserved cysteine through the conserved F or W. A D gene is named only where the DNA matches it firmly. Clone size is given for some rows only: seen once, a few or many times, or a class if the clone is expanded.

J gene: TRBJ1-2
D gene: -
V gene: TRBV6-5
clone size: -
CDR3 DNA: TGTGCCAGCAGTCGCACAGGGACCAACTATGGCTACACCTTC
CDR3 protein: CASSRTGTNYGYTF

J gene: TRBJ1-1
D gene: -
V gene: TRBV7-9
clone size: few
CDR3 DNA: TGTTCCAGCAGCTTATCCCACAGGGAAGCTTTCTTT
CDR3 protein: CSSSLSHREAFF

J gene: TRBJ2-7
D gene: -
V gene: TRBV6-6
clone size: -
CDR3 DNA: TGTGCCAGCAGTTCCGAGCAGGGACTCCCCTACGAGCAGTACTTC
CDR3 protein: CASSSEQGLPYEQYF

J gene: TRBJ2-1
D gene: -
V gene: TRBV11-2
clone size: few
CDR3 DNA: TGTGCCAGCAGCTTAGAGTGGGGGAGGATCTCCTACAATGAGCAGTTCTTC
CDR3 protein: CASSLEWGRISYNEQFF

J gene: TRBJ1-5
D gene: -
V gene: TRBV7-7
clone size: -
CDR3 DNA: TGTGCTAGCAGCTTAACAGAAAATCAGCCCCAGCATTTT
CDR3 protein: CASSLTENQPQHF

J gene: TRBJ2-7
D gene: -
V gene: TRBV30
clone size: -
CDR3 DNA: TGTGCCTGGAGGGGCAGGGGAGGGTCCTACGAGCAGTACTTC
CDR3 protein: CAWRGRGGSYEQYF

J gene: TRBJ2-3
D gene: -
V gene: TRBV27
clone size: -
CDR3 DNA: TGTGCCAGCAGTCCGCTTGGGACAAGCACAGATACGCAGTATTTT
CDR3 protein: CASSPLGTSTDTQYF

J gene: TRBJ1-4
D gene: TRBD1
V gene: TRBV9
clone size: few
CDR3 DNA: TGTGCCAGCAGCGCGACGGGACAGGGTAATGAAAAACTGTTTTTT
CDR3 protein: CASSATGQGNEKLFF

J gene: TRBJ1-3
D gene: -
V gene: TRBV30
clone size: -
CDR3 DNA: TGTGCCTGGAAAACAGGGATAACTGGAAACACCATATATTTT
CDR3 protein: CAWKTGITGNTIYF

J gene: TRBJ2-5
D gene: -
V gene: TRBV28
clone size: once
CDR3 DNA: TGTGCCAGCAGTTTCTCCGGGGGTGGAGAGACCCAGTACTTC
CDR3 protein: CASSFSGGGETQYF

J gene: TRBJ2-5
D gene: -
V gene: TRBV6-6
clone size: few
CDR3 DNA: TGTGCCAGCAAAAAAGGAGCGTACCAAGAGACCCAGTACTTC
CDR3 protein: CASKKGAYQETQYF

J gene: TRBJ1-5
D gene: -
V gene: TRBV5-6
clone size: -
CDR3 DNA: TGTGCCAGCAGCTTGTTTTCAGGGAGGGGTCAGCCCCAGCATTTT
CDR3 protein: CASSLFSGRGQPQHF

J gene: TRBJ1-5
D gene: -
V gene: TRBV29-1
clone size: -
CDR3 DNA: TGCAGCGCTCAAGGGGGGGGAAGCAATCAGCCCCAGCATTTT
CDR3 protein: CSAQGGGSNQPQHF

J gene: TRBJ1-1
D gene: TRBD1
V gene: TRBV7-2
clone size: -
CDR3 DNA: TGTGCCAGCAGCAGACGAGACAGGGGGCTAAAGAACACTGAAGCTTTCTTT
CDR3 protein: CASSRRDRGLKNTEAFF

J gene: TRBJ2-3
D gene: TRBD2
V gene: TRBV7-3
clone size: -
CDR3 DNA: TGTGCCAGCAGCTTAACGAGAGCGGGGGGAAGGGATACGCAGTATTTT
CDR3 protein: CASSLTRAGGRDTQYF

J gene: TRBJ2-7
D gene: -
V gene: TRBV7-2
clone size: -
CDR3 DNA: TGTGCCAGCAGCTGGCCGGGTCGGGTAGGCTACGAGCAGTACTTC
CDR3 protein: CASSWPGRVGYEQYF

J gene: TRBJ1-2
D gene: -
V gene: TRBV18
clone size: -
CDR3 DNA: TGTGCCAGCTCACCTGTTCAGGTGCCGACAGGCTATGGCTACACCTTC
CDR3 protein: CASSPVQVPTGYGYTF

J gene: TRBJ2-2
D gene: TRBD1
V gene: TRBV4-1
clone size: few
CDR3 DNA: TGCGCCAGCAGCCTAGATGGACAGGGCGACACCGGGGAGCTGTTTTTT
CDR3 protein: CASSLDGQGDTGELFF

J gene: TRBJ2-5
D gene: -
V gene: TRBV6-6
clone size: -
CDR3 DNA: TGTGCCAGCTCGGGGGGCAGTACAGAGACCCAGTACTTC
CDR3 protein: CASSGGSTETQYF

J gene: TRBJ2-7
D gene: TRBD1
V gene: TRBV6-6
clone size: -
CDR3 DNA: TGTGCCAGCACTCGAGGGCAGGGGGCATGGCAGCAGTACTTC
CDR3 protein: CASTRGQGAWQQYF

J gene: TRBJ2-5
D gene: TRBD1
V gene: TRBV2
clone size: -
CDR3 DNA: TGTGCCAGCAGGAAGACAGGGGGCCCAGAGACCCAGTACTTC
CDR3 protein: CASRKTGGPETQYF

J gene: TRBJ1-2
D gene: -
V gene: TRBV19
clone size: -
CDR3 DNA: TGTGCCAGTTTCGCGGTAAACTATGGCTACACCTTC
CDR3 protein: CASFAVNYGYTF

J gene: TRBJ2-3
D gene: TRBD1
V gene: TRBV2
clone size: -
CDR3 DNA: TGTGCCAGCCAGGGACAGGGGGAAACAGATACGCAGTATTTT
CDR3 protein: CASQGQGETDTQYF

J gene: TRBJ2-1
D gene: TRBD2
V gene: TRBV5-1
clone size: -
CDR3 DNA: TGCGCCAGCAGCACGCCGGGGGGAAACTACAATGAGCAGTTCTTC
CDR3 protein: CASSTPGGNYNEQFF

J gene: TRBJ2-5
D gene: -
V gene: TRBV5-1
clone size: -
CDR3 DNA: TGCGCCAGCAGCTTTGGTGGAGGTCAAGAGACCCAGTACTTC
CDR3 protein: CASSFGGGQETQYF

J gene: TRBJ1-2
D gene: TRBD1
V gene: TRBV5-5
clone size: -
CDR3 DNA: TGTGCCAGCAGCCTAATCGGGACAGGGACTGGATCCTCCTATGGCTACACCTTC
CDR3 protein: CASSLIGTGTGSSYGYTF

J gene: TRBJ2-5
D gene: TRBD2
V gene: TRBV5-1
clone size: -
CDR3 DNA: TGCGCCAGCAGCGACGGGACTAGCGGCCAAGAGACCCAGTACTTC
CDR3 protein: CASSDGTSGQETQYF

J gene: TRBJ2-1
D gene: TRBD2
V gene: TRBV11-3
clone size: -
CDR3 DNA: TGTGCCAGCAGCCCGCGGGTAGCGGGAGTCAATGAGCAGTTCTTC
CDR3 protein: CASSPRVAGVNEQFF

J gene: TRBJ2-7
D gene: TRBD1
V gene: TRBV15
clone size: -
CDR3 DNA: TGTGCCACCCAACTCCAAGGGGGCGAAGGCTACGAGCAGTACTTC
CDR3 protein: CATQLQGGEGYEQYF

J gene: TRBJ1-2
D gene: -
V gene: TRBV27
clone size: once
CDR3 DNA: TGTGCCAGCAGTTCTCGTCCACGTAGTGCTGCCGATCTAAGAGGCTACACCTTC
CDR3 protein: CASSSRPRSAADLRGYTF

J gene: TRBJ2-5
D gene: TRBD1
V gene: TRBV19
clone size: -
CDR3 DNA: TGTGCCAGTAGTATCACGGGACAGGGTGTCCAACAAGAGACCCAGTACTTC
CDR3 protein: CASSITGQGVQQETQYF

J gene: TRBJ1-2
D gene: TRBD1
V gene: TRBV28
clone size: few
CDR3 DNA: TGTGCCAGCAGTTTATACCCACGGGTAGGGGGCGGTGGCTACACCTTC
CDR3 protein: CASSLYPRVGGGGYTF

J gene: TRBJ2-1
D gene: -
V gene: TRBV11-2
clone size: -
CDR3 DNA: TGTGCCAGCAGCTTTGACAGCAATGAGCAGTTCTTC
CDR3 protein: CASSFDSNEQFF

J gene: TRBJ2-7
D gene: TRBD1
V gene: TRBV30
clone size: -
CDR3 DNA: TGTGCCTGGGAGGGACAGCCCTACGAGCAGTACTTC
CDR3 protein: CAWEGQPYEQYF

J gene: TRBJ2-3
D gene: TRBD2
V gene: TRBV4-1
clone size: -
CDR3 DNA: TGCGCCAGCAGGCGTGTGATAGCGGGAGAAGGGGCTGGCACAGATACGCAGTATTTT
CDR3 protein: CASRRVIAGEGAGTDTQYF

J gene: TRBJ2-7
D gene: TRBD2
V gene: TRBV10-3
clone size: -
CDR3 DNA: TGTGCCATCAGTGACCCTAATTCTAGCGGGGGGGCAATTAGCGAGCAGTACTTC
CDR3 protein: CAISDPNSSGGAISEQYF

J gene: TRBJ2-1
D gene: TRBD1
V gene: TRBV28
clone size: -
CDR3 DNA: TGTGCCAGCAGTTTTGCCGGGACAGGGGACAATGAGCAGTTCTTC
CDR3 protein: CASSFAGTGDNEQFF

J gene: TRBJ2-1
D gene: TRBD2
V gene: TRBV9
clone size: -
CDR3 DNA: TGTGCCAGCAGCCCGCCGGGACTAGCGGGGGGGCTCAATGAGCAGTTCTTC
CDR3 protein: CASSPPGLAGGLNEQFF

J gene: TRBJ1-5
D gene: -
V gene: TRBV6-1
clone size: -
CDR3 DNA: TGTGCCAGCAGACCGACAGCTACACAGCCCCAGCATTTT
CDR3 protein: CASRPTATQPQHF

J gene: TRBJ2-7
D gene: TRBD2
V gene: TRBV9
clone size: -
CDR3 DNA: TGTGCCAGCAGCGTAGCTCCGACTAGCGGGCGCTCCTACGAGCAGTACTTC
CDR3 protein: CASSVAPTSGRSYEQYF

J gene: TRBJ1-4
D gene: TRBD1
V gene: TRBV6-5
clone size: -
CDR3 DNA: TGTGCCAGCAGTTTTGACAGGGGGTCTGAAAAACTGTTTTTT
CDR3 protein: CASSFDRGSEKLFF

J gene: TRBJ1-5
D gene: -
V gene: TRBV2
clone size: -
CDR3 DNA: TGTGCCAGCAGTGAAACGGCGGCAGCGTATAGCAATCAGCCCCAGCATTTT
CDR3 protein: CASSETAAAYSNQPQHF

J gene: TRBJ2-7
D gene: TRBD2
V gene: TRBV7-3
clone size: once
CDR3 DNA: TGTGCCAGCAGTTTGTGGACGGGGGGCGAGCAGTACTTC
CDR3 protein: CASSLWTGGEQYF

J gene: TRBJ2-3
D gene: -
V gene: TRBV21-1
clone size: -
CDR3 DNA: TGTGCCAGCAGCGATAAGTGGGGGCGGGGGGGGCCAGATACGCAGTATTTT
CDR3 protein: CASSDKWGRGGPDTQYF

J gene: TRBJ2-3
D gene: TRBD2
V gene: TRBV11-2
clone size: -
CDR3 DNA: TGTGCCAGCAGGCCCCCGGGGACTAGCGGGGGGGCGGGAGATACGCAGTATTTT
CDR3 protein: CASRPPGTSGGAGDTQYF

J gene: TRBJ1-2
D gene: -
V gene: TRBV19
clone size: -
CDR3 DNA: TGTGCCAGTAGCACGCGGGTCCCGCCTCCGTATGGCTACACCTTC
CDR3 protein: CASSTRVPPPYGYTF

J gene: TRBJ2-7
D gene: -
V gene: TRBV11-3
clone size: -
CDR3 DNA: TGTGCCAGCAGCTTGGAGGGACTCTCACGGGAGCAGTACTTC
CDR3 protein: CASSLEGLSREQYF

J gene: TRBJ2-3
D gene: -
V gene: TRBV7-3
clone size: -
CDR3 DNA: TGTGCCAGCAGCCGTACAGGACACGGCACAGATACGCAGTATTTT
CDR3 protein: CASSRTGHGTDTQYF

J gene: TRBJ1-1
D gene: TRBD1
V gene: TRBV14
clone size: -
CDR3 DNA: TGTGCCAGCGGCCAAGATGGGGGGACAGGGTTTAACACTGAAGCTTTCTTT
CDR3 protein: CASGQDGGTGFNTEAFF

J gene: TRBJ2-5
D gene: TRBD2
V gene: TRBV19
clone size: -
CDR3 DNA: TGTGCCAGTAGCGGGAGGCGAGAGACCCAGTACTTC
CDR3 protein: CASSGRRETQYF

J gene: TRBJ2-3
D gene: -
V gene: TRBV27
clone size: -
CDR3 DNA: TGTGCCAGCAGTTGGCGGACCGCGGCTGCGGGAACGCAGTATTTT
CDR3 protein: CASSWRTAAAGTQYF

J gene: TRBJ2-7
D gene: -
V gene: TRBV5-1
clone size: -
CDR3 DNA: TGCGCCAGCAGTTCGACCCGGGGCGAGCAGTACTTC
CDR3 protein: CASSSTRGEQYF

J gene: TRBJ2-1
D gene: -
V gene: TRBV15
clone size: few
CDR3 DNA: TGTGCCACCAGCAGCGACGGAGGCTCCTACAATGAGCAGTTCTTC
CDR3 protein: CATSSDGGSYNEQFF

J gene: TRBJ2-1
D gene: TRBD2
V gene: TRBV28
clone size: -
CDR3 DNA: TGTGCCAGCACCCCTAGCGGGATCTACAATGAGCAGTTCTTC
CDR3 protein: CASTPSGIYNEQFF

J gene: TRBJ2-3
D gene: -
V gene: TRBV5-4
clone size: once
CDR3 DNA: TGTGCCAGCAGCTCACCAGAAGTTACAGATACGCAGTATTTT
CDR3 protein: CASSSPEVTDTQYF

J gene: TRBJ1-1
D gene: TRBD1
V gene: TRBV5-1
clone size: -
CDR3 DNA: TGCGCCAGCAGCTTGGCCGGGACAGGGGACACTGAAGCTTTCTTT
CDR3 protein: CASSLAGTGDTEAFF

J gene: TRBJ1-5
D gene: TRBD1
V gene: TRBV7-8
clone size: -
CDR3 DNA: TGTGCCAGCAGCTCACAGGGGAACATCAATCAGCCCCAGCATTTT
CDR3 protein: CASSSQGNINQPQHF